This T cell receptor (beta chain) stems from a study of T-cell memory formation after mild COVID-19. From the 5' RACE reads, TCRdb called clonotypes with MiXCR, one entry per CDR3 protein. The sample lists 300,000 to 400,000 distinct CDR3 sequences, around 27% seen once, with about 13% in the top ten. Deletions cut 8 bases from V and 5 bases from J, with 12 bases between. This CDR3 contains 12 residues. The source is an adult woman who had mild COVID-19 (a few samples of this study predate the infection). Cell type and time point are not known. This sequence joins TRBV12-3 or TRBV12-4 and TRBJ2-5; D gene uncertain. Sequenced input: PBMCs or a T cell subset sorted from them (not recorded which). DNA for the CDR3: TGTGCCAGCGGTCTCTCCCCGGAGACCCAGTACTTC. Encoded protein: CASGLSPETQYF.